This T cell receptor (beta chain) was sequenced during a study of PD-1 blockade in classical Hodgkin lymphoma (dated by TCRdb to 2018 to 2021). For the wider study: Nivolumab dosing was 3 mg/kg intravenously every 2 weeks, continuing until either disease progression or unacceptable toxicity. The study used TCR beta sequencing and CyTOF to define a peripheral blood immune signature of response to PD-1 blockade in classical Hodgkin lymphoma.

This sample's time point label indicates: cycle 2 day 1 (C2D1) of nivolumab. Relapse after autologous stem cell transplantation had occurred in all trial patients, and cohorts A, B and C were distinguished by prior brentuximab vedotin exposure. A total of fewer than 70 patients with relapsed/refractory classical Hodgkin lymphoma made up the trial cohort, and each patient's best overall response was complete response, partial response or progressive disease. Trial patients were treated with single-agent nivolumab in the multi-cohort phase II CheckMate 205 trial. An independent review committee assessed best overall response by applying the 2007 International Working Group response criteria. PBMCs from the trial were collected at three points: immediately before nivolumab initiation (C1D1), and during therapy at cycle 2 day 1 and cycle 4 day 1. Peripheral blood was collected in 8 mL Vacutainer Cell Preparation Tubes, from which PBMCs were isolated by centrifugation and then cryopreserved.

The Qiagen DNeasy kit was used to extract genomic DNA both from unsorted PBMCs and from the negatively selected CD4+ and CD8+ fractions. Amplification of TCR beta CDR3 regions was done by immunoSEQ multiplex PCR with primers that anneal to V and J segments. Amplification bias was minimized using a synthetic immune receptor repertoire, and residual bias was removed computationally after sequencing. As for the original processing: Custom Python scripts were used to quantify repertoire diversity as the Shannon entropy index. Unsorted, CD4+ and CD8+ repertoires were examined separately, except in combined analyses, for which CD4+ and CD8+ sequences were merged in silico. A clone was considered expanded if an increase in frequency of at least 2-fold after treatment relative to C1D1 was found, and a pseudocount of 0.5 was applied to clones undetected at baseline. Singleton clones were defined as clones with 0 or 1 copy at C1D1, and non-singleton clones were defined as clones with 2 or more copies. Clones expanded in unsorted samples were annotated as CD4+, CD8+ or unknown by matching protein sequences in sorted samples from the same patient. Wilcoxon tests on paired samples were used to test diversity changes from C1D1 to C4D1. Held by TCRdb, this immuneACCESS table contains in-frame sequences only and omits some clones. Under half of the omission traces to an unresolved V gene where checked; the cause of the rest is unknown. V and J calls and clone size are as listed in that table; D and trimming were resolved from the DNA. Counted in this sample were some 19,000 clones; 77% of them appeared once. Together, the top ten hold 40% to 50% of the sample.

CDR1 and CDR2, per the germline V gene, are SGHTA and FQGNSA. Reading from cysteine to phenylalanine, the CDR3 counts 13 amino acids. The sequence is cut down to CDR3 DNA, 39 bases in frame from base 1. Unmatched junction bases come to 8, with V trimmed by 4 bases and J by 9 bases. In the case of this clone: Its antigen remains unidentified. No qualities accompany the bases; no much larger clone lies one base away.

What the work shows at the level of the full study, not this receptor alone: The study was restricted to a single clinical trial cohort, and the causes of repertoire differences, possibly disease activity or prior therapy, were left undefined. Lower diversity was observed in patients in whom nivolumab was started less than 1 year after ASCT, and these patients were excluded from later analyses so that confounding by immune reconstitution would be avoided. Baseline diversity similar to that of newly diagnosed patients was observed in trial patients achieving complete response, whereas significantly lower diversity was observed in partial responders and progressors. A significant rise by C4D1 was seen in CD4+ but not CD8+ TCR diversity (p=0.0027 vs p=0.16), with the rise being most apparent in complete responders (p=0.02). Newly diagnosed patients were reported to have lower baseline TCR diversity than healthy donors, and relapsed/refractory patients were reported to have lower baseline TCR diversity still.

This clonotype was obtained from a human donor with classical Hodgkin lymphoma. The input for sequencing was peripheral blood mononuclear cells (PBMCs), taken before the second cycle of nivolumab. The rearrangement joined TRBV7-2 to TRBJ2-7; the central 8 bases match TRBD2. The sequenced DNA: TGTGCCAGCAGCTCTCCGGGACTAGAAGCGCAGTACTTC. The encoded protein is CASSSPGLEAQYF.